These 5 T cell receptor beta chains share one sample of origin, sequenced in a study of control samples from healthy donors and cancer patients. Sequencing was performed with immunoSEQ multiplex PCR; in TCRdb, only in-frame clones are kept and a portion is missing. The data contain approximately 140,000 clones, 85% to 95% of them singletons. What was sequenced was blood. The source is a man aged 35 to 55 in good health.

The rearrangement uses TRBV19 and TRBJ1-1, with D possibly matching TRBD1 (5 bases). Trimming took 6 bases from V and 1 from J, leaving 12 bases between them. The length of the CDR3 is 14 residues. Per the germline V gene, CDR1 is LNHDA and CDR2 is SQIVND (reference sequence). The CDR3 nucleotides are TGTGCCAGTAGGGGGCGAAGAGGGAACACTGAAGCTTTCTTT. Protein product: CASRGRRGNTEAFF.

J is TRBJ1-5 and V is TRBV28; D remains unclear. V gave up 5 bases and J gave up 1 base, with 3 bases separating them. The CDR3 length is 12 residues. Germline V lookup: CDR1 MDHEN, CDR2 SYDVKM. The CDR3 DNA is TGTGCCAGCAGTACGAGCAATCAGCCCCAGCATTTT. Amino acid sequence: CASSTSNQPQHF. The whole variable domain, filled in from reference TRBV28 and TRBJ1-5, reads DVKVTQSSRYLVKRTGEKVFLECVQDMDHENMFWYRQDPGLGLRLIYFSYDVKMKEKGDIPEGYSVSREKKERFSLILESASTNQTSMYLCASSTSNQPQHFGDGTRLSIL.

The table lists this clone with a count of one. The chain uses TRBV28 and TRBJ1-5; tentative D call: TRBD1 (5 bases). The V and J ends lost 1 base and 7 bases respectively, with 17 bases between them. Germline V gene data show CDR1 as MDHEN and CDR2 as SYDVKM. This CDR3 comprises 16 residues. CDR3 bases: TGTGCCAGCAGTTTATTCGGGCAGGGTTTAGGACAGCCCCAGCATTTT. Its protein is CASSLFGQGLGQPQHF.

The chain combines TRBV2 with TRBJ2-4; maybe TRBD1 (6 bases). The ends were cut back, 6 bases at V and 0 bases at J, with 18 bases in the middle. In germline, CDR1 is SNHLY, CDR2 FYNNEI. The CDR3 is 17 amino acids. The CDR3 loop reads CASRSTGQGIAKNIQYF. The CDR3 DNA sequence: TGTGCCAGCAGGTCGACAGGCCAGGGAATAGCCAAAAACATTCAGTACTTC.

V is TRBV3-1 (or the pseudogene TRBV3-2) and J is TRBJ2-7; 9 bases agree with TRBD1. The CDR3 runs to 14 residues. Trimming removed 4 bases from V and 3 bases from J; junction bases left unmatched: 4. Looked up from germline, CDR1 is LGHDT and CDR2 is YNNKEL (reference sequence). The CDR3 nucleotides are TGTGCCAGCAGCCCCGGGACAGGGCGCTACGAGCAGTACTTC. It translates to CASSPGTGRYEQYF.